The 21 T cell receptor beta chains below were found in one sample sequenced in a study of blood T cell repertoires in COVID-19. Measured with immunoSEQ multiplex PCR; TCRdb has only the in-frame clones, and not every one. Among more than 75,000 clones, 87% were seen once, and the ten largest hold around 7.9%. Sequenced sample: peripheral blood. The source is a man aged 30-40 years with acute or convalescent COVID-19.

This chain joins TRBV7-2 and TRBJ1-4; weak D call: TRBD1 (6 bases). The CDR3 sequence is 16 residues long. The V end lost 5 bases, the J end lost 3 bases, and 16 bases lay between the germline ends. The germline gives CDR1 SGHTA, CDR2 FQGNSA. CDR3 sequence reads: CASSLVPPGANEKLFF. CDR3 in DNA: TGTGCCAGCAGCCTAGTCCCCCCAGGGGCTAATGAAAAACTGTTTTTT. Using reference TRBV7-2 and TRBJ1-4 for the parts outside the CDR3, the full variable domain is GAGVSQSPSNKVTEKGKDVELRCDPISGHTALYWYRQSLGQGLEFLIYFQGNSAPDKSGLPSDRFSAERTGGSVSTLTIQRTQQEDSAVYLCASSLVPPGANEKLFFGSGTQLSVL.

DNA for the CDR3: TGTGCCAGCAGCCCTGCCGGATCCCCGGCTAGGTACGAGCAGTACTTC. It is translated as CASSPAGSPARYEQYF. The J gene is TRBJ2-7, the V gene TRBV5-4; no definite D call. Germline CDR1 and CDR2: SGHNT and YYREEE (reference sequence). The CDR3 is 16 amino acids. Trimming cost V 4 bases and J 4 bases, with 21 bases left between them.

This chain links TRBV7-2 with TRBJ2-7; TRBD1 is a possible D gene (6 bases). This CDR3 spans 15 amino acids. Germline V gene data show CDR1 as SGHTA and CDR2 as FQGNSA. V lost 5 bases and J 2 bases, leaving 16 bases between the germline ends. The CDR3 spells CASSRTQGRTYEQYF. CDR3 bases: TGTGCCAGCAGCCGGACTCAGGGGCGGACCTACGAGCAGTACTTC.

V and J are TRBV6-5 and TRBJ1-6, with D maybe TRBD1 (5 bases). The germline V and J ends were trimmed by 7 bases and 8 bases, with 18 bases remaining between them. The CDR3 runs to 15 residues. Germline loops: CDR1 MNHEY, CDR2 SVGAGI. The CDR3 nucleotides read TGTGCCAGCACTCGCGGGGGGGGACGGGATTCACCCCTCCACTTT. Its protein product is CASTRGGGRDSPLHF.

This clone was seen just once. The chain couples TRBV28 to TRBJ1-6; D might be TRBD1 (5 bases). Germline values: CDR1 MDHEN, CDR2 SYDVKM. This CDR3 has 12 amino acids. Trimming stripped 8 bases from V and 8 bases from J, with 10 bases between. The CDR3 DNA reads TGTGCCAGCTATAGGGGTGATTCACCCCTCCACTTT. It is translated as CASYRGDSPLHF.

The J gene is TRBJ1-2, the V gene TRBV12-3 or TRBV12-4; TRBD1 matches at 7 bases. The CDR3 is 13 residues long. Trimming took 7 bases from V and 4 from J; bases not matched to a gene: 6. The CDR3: CASNSGTAYGYTF. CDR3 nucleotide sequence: TGTGCCAGCAACTCCGGGACAGCCTATGGCTACACCTTC.

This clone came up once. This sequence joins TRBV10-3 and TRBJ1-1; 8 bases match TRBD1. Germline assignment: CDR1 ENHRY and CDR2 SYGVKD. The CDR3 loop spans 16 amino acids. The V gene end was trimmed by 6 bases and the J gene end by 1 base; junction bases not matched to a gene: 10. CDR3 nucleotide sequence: TGTGCCATCAGCCGCCGACAGGGGACCACGAACACTGAAGCTTTCTTT. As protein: CAISRRQGTTNTEAFF.

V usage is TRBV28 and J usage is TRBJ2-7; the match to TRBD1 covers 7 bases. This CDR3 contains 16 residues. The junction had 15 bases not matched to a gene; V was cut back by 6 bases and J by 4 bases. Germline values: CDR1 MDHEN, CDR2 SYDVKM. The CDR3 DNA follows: TGTGCCAGCAGGAGGCTCAGGGACAGCCTCCAATACGAGCAGTACTTC. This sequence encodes CASRRLRDSLQYEQYF. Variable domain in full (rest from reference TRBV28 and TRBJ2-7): DVKVTQSSRYLVKRTGEKVFLECVQDMDHENMFWYRQDPGLGLRLIYFSYDVKMKEKGDIPEGYSVSREKKERFSLILESASTNQTSMYLCASRRLRDSLQYEQYFGPGTRLTVT.

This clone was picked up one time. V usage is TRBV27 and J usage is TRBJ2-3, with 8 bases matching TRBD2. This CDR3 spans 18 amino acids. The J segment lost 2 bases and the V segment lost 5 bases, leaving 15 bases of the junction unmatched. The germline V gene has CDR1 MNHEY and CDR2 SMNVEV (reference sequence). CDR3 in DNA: TGTGCCAGCAGTACACCAGGCCCCCCGGGGGGGGACACAGATACGCAGTATTTT. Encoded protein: CASSTPGPPGGDTDTQYF.

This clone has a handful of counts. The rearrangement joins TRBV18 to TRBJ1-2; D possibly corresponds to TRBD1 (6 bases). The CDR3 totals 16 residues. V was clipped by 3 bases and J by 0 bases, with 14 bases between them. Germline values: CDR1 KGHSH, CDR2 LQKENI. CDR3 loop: CASSPTGQPSNYGYTF. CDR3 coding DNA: TGTGCCAGCTCACCCACTGGACAGCCCTCTAACTATGGCTACACCTTC.

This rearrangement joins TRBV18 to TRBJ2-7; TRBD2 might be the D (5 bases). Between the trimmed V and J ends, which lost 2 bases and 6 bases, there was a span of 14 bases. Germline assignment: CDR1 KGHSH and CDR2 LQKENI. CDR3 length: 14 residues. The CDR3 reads CASSPIPGSSEQYF. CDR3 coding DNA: TGTGCCAGCTCACCAATACCGGGGAGCTCCGAGCAGTACTTC. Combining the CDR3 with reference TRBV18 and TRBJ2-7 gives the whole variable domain NAGVMQNPRHLVRRRGQEARLRCSPMKGHSHVYWYRQLPEEGLKFMVYLQKENIIDESGMPKERFSAEFPKEGPSILRIQQVVRGDSAAYFCASSPIPGSSEQYFGPGTRLTVT.

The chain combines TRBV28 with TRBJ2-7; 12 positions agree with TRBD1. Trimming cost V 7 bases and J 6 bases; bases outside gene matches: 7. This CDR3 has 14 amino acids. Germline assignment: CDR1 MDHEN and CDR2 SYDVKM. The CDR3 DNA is TGTGCCAGCATGACCGGGACAGGGGGCTTCGAGCAGTACTTC. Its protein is CASMTGTGGFEQYF. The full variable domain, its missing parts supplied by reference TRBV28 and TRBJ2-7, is DVKVTQSSRYLVKRTGEKVFLECVQDMDHENMFWYRQDPGLGLRLIYFSYDVKMKEKGDIPEGYSVSREKKERFSLILESASTNQTSMYLCASMTGTGGFEQYFGPGTRLTVT.

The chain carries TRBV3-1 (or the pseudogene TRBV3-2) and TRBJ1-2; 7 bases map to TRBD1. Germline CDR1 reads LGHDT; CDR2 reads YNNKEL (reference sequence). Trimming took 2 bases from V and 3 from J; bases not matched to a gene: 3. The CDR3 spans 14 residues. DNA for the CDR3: TGTGCCAGCAGCCAACAGGGGGAATACTATGGCTACACCTTC. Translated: CASSQQGEYYGYTF.

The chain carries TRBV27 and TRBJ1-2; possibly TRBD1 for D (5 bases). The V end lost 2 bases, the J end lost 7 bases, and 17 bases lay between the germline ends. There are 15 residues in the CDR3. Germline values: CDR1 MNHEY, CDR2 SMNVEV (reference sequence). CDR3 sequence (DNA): TGTGCCAGCAGTTTAAGCAGTGGGCAGGGTAGTGGCTACACCTTC. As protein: CASSLSSGQGSGYTF.

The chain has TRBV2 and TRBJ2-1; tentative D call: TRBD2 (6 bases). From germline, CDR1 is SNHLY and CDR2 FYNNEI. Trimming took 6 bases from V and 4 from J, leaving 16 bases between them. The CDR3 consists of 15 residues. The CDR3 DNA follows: TGTGCCAGCAGGATGGGTAGCGGCCTTTACAATGAGCAGTTCTTC. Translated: CASRMGSGLYNEQFF. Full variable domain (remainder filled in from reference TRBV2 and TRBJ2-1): EPEVTQTPSHQVTQMGQEVILRCVPISNHLYFYWYRQILGQKVEFLVSFYNNEISEKSEIFDDQFSVERPDGSNFTLKIRSTKLEDSAMYFCASRMGSGLYNEQFFGPGTRLTVL.

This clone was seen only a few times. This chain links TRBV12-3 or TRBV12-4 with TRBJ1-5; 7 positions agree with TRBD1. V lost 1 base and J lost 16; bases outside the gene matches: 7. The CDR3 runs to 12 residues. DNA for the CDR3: TGTGCCAGCAGTTTAGGGGGACAGTCACAACATTTT. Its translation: CASSLGGQSQHF.

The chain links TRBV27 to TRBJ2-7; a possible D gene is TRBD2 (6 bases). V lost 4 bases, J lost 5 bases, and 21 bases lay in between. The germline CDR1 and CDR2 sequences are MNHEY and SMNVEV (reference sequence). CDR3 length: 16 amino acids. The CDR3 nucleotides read TGTGCCAGCAGTTCCTCGGGGGACCTGATAGTCGACGAGCAGTACTTC. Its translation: CASSSSGDLIVDEQYF.

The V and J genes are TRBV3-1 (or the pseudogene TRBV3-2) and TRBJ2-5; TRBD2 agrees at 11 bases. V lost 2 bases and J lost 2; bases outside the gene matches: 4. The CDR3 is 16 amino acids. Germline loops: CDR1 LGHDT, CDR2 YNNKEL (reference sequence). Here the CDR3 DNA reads TGTGCCAGCAGCCAACGGACTAGCGGGCTTCAAGAGACCCAGTACTTC. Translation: CASSQRTSGLQETQYF.

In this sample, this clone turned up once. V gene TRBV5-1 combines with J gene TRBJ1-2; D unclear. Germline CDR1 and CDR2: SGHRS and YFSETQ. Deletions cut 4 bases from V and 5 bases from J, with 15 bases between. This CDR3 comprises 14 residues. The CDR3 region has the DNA TGCGCCAGCAGCGCAAGCGTCTTTGGGTATGGCTACACCTTC. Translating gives CASSASVFGYGYTF.

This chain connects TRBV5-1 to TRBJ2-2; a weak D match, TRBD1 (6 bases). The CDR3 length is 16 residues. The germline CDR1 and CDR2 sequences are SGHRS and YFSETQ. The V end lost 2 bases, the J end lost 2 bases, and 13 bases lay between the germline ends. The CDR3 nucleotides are TGCGCCAGCAGCTTTAGGATACAGGGTAACACCGGGGAGCTGTTTTTT. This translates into CASSFRIQGNTGELFF.

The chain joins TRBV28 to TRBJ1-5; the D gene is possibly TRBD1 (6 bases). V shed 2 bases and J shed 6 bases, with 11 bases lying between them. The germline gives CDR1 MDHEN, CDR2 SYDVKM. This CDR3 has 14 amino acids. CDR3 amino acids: CASSLGQGLQPQHF. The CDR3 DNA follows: TGTGCCAGCAGTTTAGGGCAGGGGCTTCAGCCCCAGCATTTT. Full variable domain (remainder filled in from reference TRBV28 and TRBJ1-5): DVKVTQSSRYLVKRTGEKVFLECVQDMDHENMFWYRQDPGLGLRLIYFSYDVKMKEKGDIPEGYSVSREKKERFSLILESASTNQTSMYLCASSLGQGLQPQHFGDGTRLSIL.